The T cell receptor (beta chain) under discussion was sequenced for a study of blood T cell repertoires in COVID-19. Study-level background: Some COVID-19 samples were acute and others convalescent; all came from the United States, Italy and Spain.

In the authors' workflow: Amplifying reference gene primers gave estimates of nucleated cell counts. Using immunoSEQ multiplex PCR, the repertoire was profiled, and TCRdb retains in-frame clones only, with some absent. V, J and clone size are those of that table, while D and trimming were read from the DNA. The sample comprises more than 200,000 clones, more than 85% of which are singletons, and approximately 1.7% rests with the top ten. Participant-reported clinical history was the basis for cohort assignment. Recovered participants had two consecutive negative NP/OP PCR tests, healthcare professional clearance, or symptom resolution. Material: PBMCs or T cells enriched from blood (not recorded which). This receptor was identified in a woman aged 45-60 years who had recovered from COVID-19.

The DNA of the CDR3 is TGCGCCAGCAGCTCAACCAACTCGGGTACGCAGTATTTT. Encoded protein: CASSSTNSGTQYF. This chain joins TRBV5-1 and TRBJ2-3, with D unclear. The germline gives CDR1 SGHRS, CDR2 YFSETQ. Trimming cost V 3 bases and J 8 bases, with 13 bases left between them. The CDR3 runs to 13 residues.